The clone carrying this TCR beta chain occurred many times. Its antigen is still unknown. The sample originates from a study of regulatory T cells in long-lasting Graves disease. Study-level findings and limits: Persistent Graves' patients possessed reduced TCR diversity relative to recently diagnosed ones.

Time point described: newly diagnosed GD, antithyroid drugs for less than 3 months. PBMC-extracted RNA yielded the TCR library. Germline V gene lookup returns CDR1 SGHAT and CDR2 FQNNGV. V lost 7 bases and J lost 4; bases outside the gene matches: 9. The CDR3 covers 14 residues. Arm-PCR with iRepertoire HTBI primers amplified the CDR3 regions for these TCR beta libraries. A single record per CDR3 protein comes from TCRdb applying MiXCR to the multiplex PCR reads. The sample consists of fewer than 500,000 distinct CDR3 sequences, around 15% of them appearing once. Separately, the same data were catalogued under a study of T cells in Graves' hyperthyroidism and ophthalmopathy.

This specimen was peripheral blood mononuclear cells (PBMCs), taken at new diagnosis, from a patient treated with antithyroid drugs. The chain carries TRBV11-2 and TRBJ2-7, with 8 nucleotides matching TRBD2. The receptor was isolated from a man aged 35 to 55 with Graves disease. This chain's CDR3 is CASISGGPFYEQYF. In DNA form, the CDR3 reads TGTGCCAGCATTTCGGGAGGGCCTTTTTACGAGCAGTACTTC. Based on the CDR3 plus reference TRBV11-2 and TRBJ2-7, the full variable domain is EAGVAQSPRYKIIEKRQSVAFWCNPISGHATLYWYQQILGQGPKLLIQFQNNGVVDDSQLPKDRFSAERLKGVDSTLKIQPAKLEDSAVYLCASISGGPFYEQYFGPGTRLTVT.